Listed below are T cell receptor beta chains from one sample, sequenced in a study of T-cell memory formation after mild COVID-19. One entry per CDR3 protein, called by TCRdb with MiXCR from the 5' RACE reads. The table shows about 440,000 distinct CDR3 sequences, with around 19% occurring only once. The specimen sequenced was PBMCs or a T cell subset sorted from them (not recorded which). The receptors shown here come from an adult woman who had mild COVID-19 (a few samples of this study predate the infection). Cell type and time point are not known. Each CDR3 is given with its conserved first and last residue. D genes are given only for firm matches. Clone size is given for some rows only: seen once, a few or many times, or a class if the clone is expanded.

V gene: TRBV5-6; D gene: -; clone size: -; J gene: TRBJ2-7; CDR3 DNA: TGTGCCAGCAGCTTGGGACCTTGGACGTCCTACGAGCAGTACTTC; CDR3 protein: CASSLGPWTSYEQYF
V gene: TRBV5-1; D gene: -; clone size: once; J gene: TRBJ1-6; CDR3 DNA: TGCGCCAGCAGCCCGGGGGGAGGGAGGAATTCACCCCTCCACTTT; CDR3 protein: CASSPGGGRNSPLHF
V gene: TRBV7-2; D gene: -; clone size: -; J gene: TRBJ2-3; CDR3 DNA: TGTGCCAGCAGCTTAGTACGCGGTAGCCTTGGTGCGCAGTATTTT; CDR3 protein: CASSLVRGSLGAQYF
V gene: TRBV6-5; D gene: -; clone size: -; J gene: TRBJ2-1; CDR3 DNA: TGTGCCAGCAGTTACTCCCTGGGGACTTCTCACAATGAGCAGTTCTTC; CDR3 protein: CASSYSLGTSHNEQFF
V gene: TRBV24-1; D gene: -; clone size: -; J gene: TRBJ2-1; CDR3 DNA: TGTGCCACCAGTGATGACTTCATTAATGAGCAGTTCTTC; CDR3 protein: CATSDDFINEQFF
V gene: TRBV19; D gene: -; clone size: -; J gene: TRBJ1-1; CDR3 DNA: TGTGCCAGTAGTTTCCGGGACACTACTGAAGCTTTCTTT; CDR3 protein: CASSFRDTTEAFF
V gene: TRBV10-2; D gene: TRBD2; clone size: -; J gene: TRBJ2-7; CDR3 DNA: TGCGCCAGCAGCTTCGGGGTAGCGGGGGGCGAGCAGTACTTC; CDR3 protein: CASSFGVAGGEQYF
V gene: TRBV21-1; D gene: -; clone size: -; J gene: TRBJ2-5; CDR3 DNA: TGTGCCAGCGAGAGGGAGACCCAGTACTTC; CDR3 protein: CASERETQYF
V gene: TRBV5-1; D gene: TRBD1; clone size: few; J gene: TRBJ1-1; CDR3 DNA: TGCGCCAGCAGCTTCAGGGGGCAGGGGACTCTGCGTGTGAACACTGAAGCTTTCTTT; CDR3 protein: CASSFRGQGTLRVNTEAFF
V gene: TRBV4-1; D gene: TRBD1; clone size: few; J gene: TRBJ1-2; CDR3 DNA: TGCGCCAGCAGCCAAGGGGGACAGTACTATGGCTACACCTTC; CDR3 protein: CASSQGGQYYGYTF
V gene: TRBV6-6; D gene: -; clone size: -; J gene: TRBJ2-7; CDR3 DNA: TGTGCCAGCCGGGAGAAGAGTTCCTACGAGCAGTACTTC; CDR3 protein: CASREKSSYEQYF
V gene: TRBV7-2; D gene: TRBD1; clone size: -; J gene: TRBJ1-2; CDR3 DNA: TGTGCCAGCAGCTATACAACCGGGACAGGGGGCGGCTACACCTTC; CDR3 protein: CASSYTTGTGGGYTF
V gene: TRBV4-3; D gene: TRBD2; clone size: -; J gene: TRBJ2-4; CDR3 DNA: TGCGCCAGCAGCCAAGAGGGATTCGCGGGAGGACGGGACATTCAGTACTTC; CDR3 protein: CASSQEGFAGGRDIQYF
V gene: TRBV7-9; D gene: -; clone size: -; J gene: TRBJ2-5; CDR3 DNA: TGTGCCAGCAGCACCGGCGTGGAGACCCAGTACTTC; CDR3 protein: CASSTGVETQYF
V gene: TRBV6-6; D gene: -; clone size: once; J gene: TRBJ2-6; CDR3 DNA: TGTGCCAGCAGTTACTCACAGGCCCACTCTGGGGCCAACGTCCTGACTTTC; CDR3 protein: CASSYSQAHSGANVLTF
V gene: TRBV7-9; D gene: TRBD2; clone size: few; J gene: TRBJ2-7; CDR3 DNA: TGTGCCAGCAGCTTAGTATCACTAGCGGGAGTGGACGAGCAGTACTTC; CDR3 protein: CASSLVSLAGVDEQYF
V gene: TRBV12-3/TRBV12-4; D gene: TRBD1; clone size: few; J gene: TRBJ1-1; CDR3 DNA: TGTGCCAGCAGCAATCAGGACAGGGAGGATCCTGAAGCTTTCTTT; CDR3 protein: CASSNQDREDPEAFF
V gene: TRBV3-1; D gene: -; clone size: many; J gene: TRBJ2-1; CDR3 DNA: TGTGCCAGCAGCCAAACCTACAATGAGCAGTTCTTC; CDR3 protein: CASSQTYNEQFF
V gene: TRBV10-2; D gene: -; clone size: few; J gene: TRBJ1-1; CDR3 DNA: TGCGCCAGCAGAAAAGGGATGAACACTGAAGCTTTCTTT; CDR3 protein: CASRKGMNTEAFF
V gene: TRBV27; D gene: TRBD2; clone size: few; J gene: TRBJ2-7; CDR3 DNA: TGTGCCAGCAGTTTATCGGTGGCTAGCGGGAGGACTGGCTACGAGCAGTACTTC; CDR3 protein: CASSLSVASGRTGYEQYF
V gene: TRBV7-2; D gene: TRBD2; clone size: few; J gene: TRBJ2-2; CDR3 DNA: TGTGCCAGCAGCTTAGAACCGGGGGGCACCGGGGAGCTGTTTTTT; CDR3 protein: CASSLEPGGTGELFF
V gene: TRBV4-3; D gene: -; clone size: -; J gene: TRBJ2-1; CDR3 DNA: TGCGCCAGCAGCCAAGATCTCGATCCCCGCTACAATGAGCAGTTCTTC; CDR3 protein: CASSQDLDPRYNEQFF
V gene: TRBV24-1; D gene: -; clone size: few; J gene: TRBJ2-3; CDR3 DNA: TGTGCCACCAGTTATTTCCGAGACACAGATACGCAGTATTTT; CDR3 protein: CATSYFRDTDTQYF
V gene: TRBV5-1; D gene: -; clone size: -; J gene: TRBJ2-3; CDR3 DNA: TGCGCCAGCAGCAAAAGGACCCCCCGGAGCACAGATACGCAGTATTTT; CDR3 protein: CASSKRTPRSTDTQYF
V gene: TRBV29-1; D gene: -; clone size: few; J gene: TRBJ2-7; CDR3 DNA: TGCAGCGTTGAACAGGGGAACTACGAGCAGTACTTC; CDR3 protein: CSVEQGNYEQYF
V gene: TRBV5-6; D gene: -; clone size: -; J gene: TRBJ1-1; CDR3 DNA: TGTGCCAGCAGCTTGGTAAGGGAACCAAGGTCTGTCGCTGAAGCTTTCTTT; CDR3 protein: CASSLVREPRSVAEAFF
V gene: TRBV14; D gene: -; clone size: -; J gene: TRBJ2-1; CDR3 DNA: TGTGCCAGCAGCCAAATAGCAGGTTCCTACAATGAGCAGTTCTTC; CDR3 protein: CASSQIAGSYNEQFF
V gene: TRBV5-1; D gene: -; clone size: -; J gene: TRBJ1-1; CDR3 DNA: TGCGCCAGCAGCCGGGATGGACAGAACACTGAAGCTTTCTTT; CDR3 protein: CASSRDGQNTEAFF
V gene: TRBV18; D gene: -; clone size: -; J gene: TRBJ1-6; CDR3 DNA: TGTGCCAGCTCACCCCGATCGGCCACGAGCTCCTATAATTCACCCCTCCACTTT; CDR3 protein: CASSPRSATSSYNSPLHF
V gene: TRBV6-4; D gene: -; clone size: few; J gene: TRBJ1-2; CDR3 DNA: TGTGCCAGCAGTGACCCGACAGCGGGCTATGGCTACACCTTC; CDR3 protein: CASSDPTAGYGYTF
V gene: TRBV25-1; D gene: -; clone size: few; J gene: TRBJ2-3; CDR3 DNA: TGTGCCAGCAGTGTAGGGGGGTTAGATACGCAGTATTTT; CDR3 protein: CASSVGGLDTQYF
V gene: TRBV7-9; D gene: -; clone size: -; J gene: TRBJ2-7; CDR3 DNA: TGTGCCAGCGTCCCCAACGAGGGCAGGGGGGACCACGAGCAGTACTTC; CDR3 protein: CASVPNEGRGDHEQYF
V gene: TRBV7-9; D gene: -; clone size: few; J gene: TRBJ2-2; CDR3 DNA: TGTGCCAGCAGCCCCCTCCCGGGGAAGAACACCGGGGAGCTGTTTTTT; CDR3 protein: CASSPLPGKNTGELFF
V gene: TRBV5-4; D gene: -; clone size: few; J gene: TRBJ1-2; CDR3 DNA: TGTGCCAGCAGCGTCCTGAGGCAGAACTATGGCTACACCTTC; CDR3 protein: CASSVLRQNYGYTF
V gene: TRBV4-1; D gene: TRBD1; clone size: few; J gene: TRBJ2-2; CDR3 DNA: TGCGCCAGCAGCCCCCTGACAGGGGTGGGCACCGGGGAGCTGTTTTTT; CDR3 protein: CASSPLTGVGTGELFF
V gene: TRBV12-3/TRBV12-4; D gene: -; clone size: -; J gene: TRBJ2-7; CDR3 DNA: TGTGCCAGCAGCCCGGAATTTGGGCCCTACGAGCAGTACTTC; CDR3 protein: CASSPEFGPYEQYF
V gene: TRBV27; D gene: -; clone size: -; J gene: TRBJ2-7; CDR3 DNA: TGTGCCAGCAATCAACAGGGATCCAACGAGCAGTACTTC; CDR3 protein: CASNQQGSNEQYF
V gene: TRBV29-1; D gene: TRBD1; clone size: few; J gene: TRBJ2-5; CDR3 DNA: TGCAGCGTTGCCGCCCCGGGACAGGGTAATGTGGAGACCCAGTACTTC; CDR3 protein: CSVAAPGQGNVETQYF
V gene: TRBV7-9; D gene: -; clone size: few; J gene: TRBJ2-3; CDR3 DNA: TGTGCCAGCAGCTTAAGGGGACTCCCCGGACCCACAGATACGCAGTATTTT; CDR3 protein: CASSLRGLPGPTDTQYF
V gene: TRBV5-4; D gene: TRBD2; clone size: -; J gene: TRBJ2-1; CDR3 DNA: TGTGCCAGCAGCTTCGGTACTAGCGGGAGTAATGAGCAGTTCTTC; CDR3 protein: CASSFGTSGSNEQFF
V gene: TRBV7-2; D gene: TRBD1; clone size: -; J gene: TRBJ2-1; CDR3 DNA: TGTGCCAGCAGGCAGACAGGGAATGAGCAGTTCTTC; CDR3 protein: CASRQTGNEQFF
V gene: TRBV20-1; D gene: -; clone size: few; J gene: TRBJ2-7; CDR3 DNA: TGCAGTGCTAGAGATAGGGGACTCCAATACGAGCAGTACTTC; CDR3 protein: CSARDRGLQYEQYF
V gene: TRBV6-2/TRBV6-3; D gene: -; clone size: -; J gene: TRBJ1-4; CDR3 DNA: TGTGCCAGCAGTGTGGACGGCTCAAATGAAAAACTGTTTTTT; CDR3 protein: CASSVDGSNEKLFF
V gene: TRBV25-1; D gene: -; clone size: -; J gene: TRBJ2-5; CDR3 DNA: TGTGCCAGCAGTGAACACCGTCAGGCGGAGACCCAGTACTTC; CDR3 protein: CASSEHRQAETQYF
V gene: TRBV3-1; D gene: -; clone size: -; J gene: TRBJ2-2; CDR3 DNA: TGTGCCAGCACCCCGACTGACGAGCATCCTACCGGGGAGCTGTTTTTT; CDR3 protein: CASTPTDEHPTGELFF
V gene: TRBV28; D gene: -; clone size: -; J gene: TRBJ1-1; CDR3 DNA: TGTGCCAGCAGTTTGAAAGGGAGAGAAGCTTTCTTT; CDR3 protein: CASSLKGREAFF
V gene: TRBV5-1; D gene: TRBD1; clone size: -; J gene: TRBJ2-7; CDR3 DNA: TGCGCCAGCAGCCAGGAACCGGGACAGACCGGGGAGCAGTACTTC; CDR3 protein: CASSQEPGQTGEQYF
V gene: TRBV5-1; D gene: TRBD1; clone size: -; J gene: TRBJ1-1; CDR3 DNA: TGCGCCAGCAGAGGTCAGACAGGGCAGGCCACTGAAGCTTTCTTT; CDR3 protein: CASRGQTGQATEAFF
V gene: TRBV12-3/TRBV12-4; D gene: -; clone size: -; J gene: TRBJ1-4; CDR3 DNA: TGTGCCCCCCAAGGGGGGGAAGAAAAACTGTTTTTT; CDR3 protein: CAPQGGEEKLFF
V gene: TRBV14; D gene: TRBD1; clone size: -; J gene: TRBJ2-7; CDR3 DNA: TGTGCCAGCAGCCAAGTAGGGACAGGGACCTACGAGCAGTACTTC; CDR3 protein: CASSQVGTGTYEQYF
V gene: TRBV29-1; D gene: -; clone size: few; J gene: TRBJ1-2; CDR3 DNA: TGCAGCGTTGGACACAACAGGGACGGCTATGGCTACACCTTC; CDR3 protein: CSVGHNRDGYGYTF
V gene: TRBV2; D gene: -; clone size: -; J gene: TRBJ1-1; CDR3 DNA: TGTGCCAGCAGTGAGACAGACACTGAAGCTTTCTTT; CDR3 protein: CASSETDTEAFF
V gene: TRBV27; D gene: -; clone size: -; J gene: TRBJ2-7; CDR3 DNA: TGTGCCAGCAGTTTCGGGCCCGGCTGGGAAGGGGCCTACGAGCAGTACTTC; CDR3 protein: CASSFGPGWEGAYEQYF
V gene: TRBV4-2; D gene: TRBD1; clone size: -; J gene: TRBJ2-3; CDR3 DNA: TGTGCCAGCAGCCAGGCCTACTTGTCACAGGGGGCGAGTATGGGGCGTACAGATACGCAGTATTTT; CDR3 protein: CASSQAYLSQGASMGRTDTQYF
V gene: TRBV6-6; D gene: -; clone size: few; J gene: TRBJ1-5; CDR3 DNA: TGTGCCAGCATCCTCCGAGGAGGGGTGGACAATCAGCCCCAGCATTTT; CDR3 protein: CASILRGGVDNQPQHF
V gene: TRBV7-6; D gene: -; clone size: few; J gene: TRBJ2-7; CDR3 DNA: TGTGCCAGCAGCGATGGGGGGGGCTTATACGAGCAGTACTTC; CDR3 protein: CASSDGGGLYEQYF
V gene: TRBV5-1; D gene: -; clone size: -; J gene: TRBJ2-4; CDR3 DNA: TGCGCCAGCAGCTTGGCCAGCACCGCGGCAGGGGACATTCAGTACTTC; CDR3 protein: CASSLASTAAGDIQYF